This T cell receptor beta chain was observed in a study of cytomegalovirus exposure and HLA in healthy donors. In the study overall: About 79% of around 400 genotyped donors fell in the Caucasian-associated ancestry cluster.

This CDR3 contains 15 residues. Per germline, CDR1 MNHEY and CDR2 SMNVEV (reference sequence). With regard to this clone: Its antigen is unknown.

Study results and limitations: Being productive about 87% or about 30% of the time was typical of most TCR beta V segments in an earlier analysis. In vitro work confirmed that a few CMV-associated chains recognize CMV antigens.

PCR amplification relied on 60 Vbeta primers (plus 13 Jbeta primers). The protocol was immunoSEQ multiplex PCR, while the TCRdb copy is restricted to in-frame clones and leaves out a portion. The table shows 200,000 to 300,000 clones, with roughly 81% occurring only once. The sequenced sample was PBMCs. The chain recombines TRBV27 with TRBJ2-5; 8 bases agree with TRBD1. The DNA end is a closer match to TRBJ2-7, so the J assignment may be wrong. The source is a girl aged 2-10 years in good health and CMV-seronegative. The CDR3 region has the DNA TGTGCCAGCAGTTTAGCATCGACAGGGGTCGGCGAGCAGTACTTC. It specifies CASSLASTGVGEQYF.